These 32 T cell receptor beta chains came from one sample sequenced in a study of technical replicates of blood from four donors. Clones were sequenced by immunoSEQ multiplex PCR, and TCRdb holds only the in-frame ones, with some missing. Of roughly 51,000 clones listed, roughly 93% were seen once; the top ten hold 3.5% to 4.5%. Sequencing input: PBMCs. The receptors derive from a human donor in good health. Some clones in this sample may be carry-over from other donors' samples.

This chain joins TRBV18 and TRBJ2-7; the match to TRBD2 covers 8 bases. The CDR3 is made up of 15 amino acids. Germline-derived CDR1 and CDR2 are KGHSH and LQKENI. V gave up 3 bases and J gave up 7 bases; unmatched junction bases: 11. This CDR3 reads CASSPNALSGSEQYF. The CDR3 DNA reads TGTGCCAGCTCACCGAACGCCCTAAGCGGGAGTGAGCAGTACTTC.

V gene TRBV4-3 combines with J gene TRBJ2-5; unclear D gene. The CDR3 runs to 15 residues. The germline V and J ends were trimmed by 0 bases and 4 bases, with 12 bases remaining between them. CDR1 LGHNA and CDR2 YSLEER come from the germline V gene. For the CDR3, the DNA is TGCGCCAGCAGCCAAGATCGGTCGGGTACAGAGACCCAGTACTTC. This translates into CASSQDRSGTETQYF.

This chain uses TRBV5-1 with TRBJ2-1; D is perhaps TRBD1 (5 bases). Germline V gives CDR1 SGHRS, CDR2 YFSETQ. Trimming pared 0 bases from V and 0 bases from J, leaving 10 bases between. The CDR3 is 16 amino acids. CDR3 DNA: TGCGCCAGCAGCTTGGGGGGCCTCGGCTCCTACAATGAGCAGTTCTTC. Translation gives CASSLGGLGSYNEQFF.

The CDR3 DNA is TGTGCCATCAGTGAGCCTACAGGGAAGCCGAATTCACCCCTCCACTTT. Its protein product is CAISEPTGKPNSPLHF. The V and J genes are TRBV10-3 and TRBJ1-6; weak D call: TRBD1 (6 bases). The CDR3 extends over 16 amino acids. V lost 2 bases and J lost 7, with 15 bases in between. Looked up from germline, CDR1 is ENHRY and CDR2 is SYGVKD.

The chain links TRBV18 to TRBJ2-1; maybe TRBD2 (6 bases). The CDR3 runs 15 residues. Trimming shortened V by 6 bases and J by 2 bases, and 14 bases separated the two germline ends. Germline V gene sequence: CDR1 KGHSH, CDR2 LQKENI. Written as DNA, the CDR3 is TGTGCCAGCTCCAGTCAGGAGGGGCCCTACAATGAGCAGTTCTTC. It codes for CASSSQEGPYNEQFF.

V usage is TRBV30 and J usage is TRBJ2-7; tentatively, D is TRBD2 (5 bases). Trimming removed 0 bases from V and 4 bases from J, with 13 bases in between. There are 14 residues in the CDR3. The germline V gene encodes CDR1 GTSNPN and CDR2 SVGIG (reference sequence). Here the CDR3 reads CAWSVGGSGYEQYF. CDR3 DNA sequence: TGTGCCTGGAGTGTGGGTGGGAGCGGATACGAGCAGTACTTC.

The chain is built from TRBV11-3 and TRBJ2-5, with D uncertain. CDR1 is SGHNT and CDR2 is YENEEA in the germline V gene. This CDR3 contains 12 residues. V lost 0 bases, J lost 4 bases, and 3 bases lay in between. The DNA of the CDR3 is TGTGCCAGCAGCTTAGATAGAGAGACCCAGTACTTC. Its protein product is CASSLDRETQYF.

The chain has TRBV30 and TRBJ1-4; D ambiguous. In germline, CDR1 is GTSNPN, CDR2 SVGIG (reference sequence). The CDR3 loop spans 16 amino acids. V lost 1 base and J lost 5, with 17 bases in between. The CDR3 loop is CAWSAPTQILNEKLFF. CDR3 sequence (DNA): TGTGCCTGGAGTGCCCCTACCCAAATTCTCAATGAAAAACTGTTTTTT.

The rearrangement links TRBV7-2 to TRBJ2-5; TRBD1 matches at 8 bases. The CDR3 extends over 14 amino acids. Germline V gene lookup returns CDR1 SGHTA and CDR2 FQGNSA. Trimming cost V 7 bases and J 5 bases; bases outside gene matches: 9. CDR3 in amino acids: CASTVDRGRETQYF. CDR3 bases: TGTGCCAGCACCGTAGACAGGGGTAGGGAGACCCAGTACTTC.

In its sample, this clone was seen once. The chain recombines TRBV6-5 with TRBJ1-2; TRBD1 might be the D (6 bases). The CDR3 sequence is 13 residues long. Between the trimmed V and J ends, which lost 6 bases and 4 bases, there was a span of 12 bases. Germline lookup yields CDR1 MNHEY and CDR2 SVGAGI. CDR3 in DNA: TGTGCCAGCAGCCGAAGAGGGGGCTATGGCTACACCTTC. This gives the protein CASSRRGGYGYTF.

This chain joins TRBV6-5 and TRBJ2-3, with TRBD2 identical over 7 bases. Unmatched junction bases numbered 9, after V lost 0 bases and J lost 9 bases. This CDR3 has 15 amino acids. Germline V lookup: CDR1 MNHEY, CDR2 SVGAGI. The CDR3 spells CASSYSKASGETQYF. The CDR3 DNA sequence: TGTGCCAGCAGTTACTCGAAGGCTAGCGGAGAGACGCAGTATTTT.

The rearrangement uses TRBV10-2 and TRBJ2-1; D is ambiguous. The V gene lost 4 bases and the J gene lost 9 bases, with 13 bases spanning the gap. The CDR3 totals 13 residues. The germline V gene encodes CDR1 WSHSY and CDR2 SAAADI. The CDR3 DNA sequence: TGCGCCAGCAGTGTAAGCCCGGTCGGTGAGCAGTTCTTC. It specifies CASSVSPVGEQFF.

The V and J genes are TRBV11-2 and TRBJ1-1; tentative D call: TRBD1 (5 bases). V was shortened by 2 bases and J by 5 bases, with 12 bases between the two germline ends. Germline CDR1 SGHAT, CDR2 FQNNGV. The CDR3 is 14 residues long. The chain's CDR3 is CASSLNQGLTEAFF. The CDR3 DNA is TGTGCCAGCAGCTTAAATCAGGGTTTGACTGAAGCTTTCTTT. The full variable domain, with the rest looked up from reference TRBV11-2 and TRBJ1-1, is EAGVAQSPRYKIIEKRQSVAFWCNPISGHATLYWYQQILGQGPKLLIQFQNNGVVDDSQLPKDRFSAERLKGVDSTLKIQPAKLEDSAVYLCASSLNQGLTEAFFGQGTRLTVV.

The chain links TRBV7-3 to TRBJ2-1, with 7 nucleotides matching TRBD2. The ends lost 5 bases at V and 9 bases at J; junction bases unmatched: 13. This CDR3 is 15 amino acids long. From germline, CDR1 is SGHTA and CDR2 FQGTGA. In DNA form, the CDR3 reads TGTGCCAGCAGCGTATACGGCGGGAGTCTTTCTGAGCAGTTCTTC. Residues: CASSVYGGSLSEQFF.

The J gene is TRBJ2-3, the V gene TRBV6-5; weak D call: TRBD2 (5 bases). The CDR3 length is 15 residues. V lost 2 bases to trimming and J lost 5 bases, with 14 bases between them. Germline CDR1 MNHEY, CDR2 SVGAGI. The CDR3 spells CASSYPTAALDTQYF. CDR3 in DNA: TGTGCCAGCAGTTACCCAACAGCGGCCCTAGATACGCAGTATTTT.

V is TRBV2 and J is TRBJ1-1; 7 bases agree with TRBD1. This CDR3 has 15 residues. The ends lost 6 bases at V and 5 bases at J; junction bases unmatched: 12. Germline V gene lookup returns CDR1 SNHLY and CDR2 FYNNEI. DNA for the CDR3: TGTGCCAGCAGGCCCAACAGGGGCGGTTTTACTGAAGCTTTCTTT. The encoded protein is CASRPNRGGFTEAFF. The full variable domain, in which reference TRBV2 and TRBJ1-1 provide the parts outside the CDR3, is EPEVTQTPSHQVTQMGQEVILRCVPISNHLYFYWYRQILGQKVEFLVSFYNNEISEKSEIFDDQFSVERPDGSNFTLKIRSTKLEDSAMYFCASRPNRGGFTEAFFGQGTRLTVV.

The V gene is TRBV5-8, the J gene TRBJ1-1; D unresolved. The CDR3 loop spans 17 amino acids. Germline lookup yields CDR1 SGHTS and CDR2 YDEGEE. Trimming removed 4 bases at V and 5 bases at J, with 24 bases between. The CDR3 region has the DNA TGTGCCAGCAGCCCGGCAGTTAGAGTATTGGGCGGGACTGAAGCTTTCTTT. Protein product: CASSPAVRVLGGTEAFF.

This chain links TRBV7-2 with TRBJ2-3, with 15 bases matching TRBD2. The germline V gene encodes CDR1 SGHTA and CDR2 FQGNSA. The CDR3 length is 17 residues. Unmatched junction bases numbered 2, after V lost 3 bases and J lost 1 base. The CDR3 spells CASSLGLAGGGTDTQYF. As DNA, the CDR3 is TGTGCCAGCAGCTTGGGACTAGCGGGGGGCGGCACAGATACGCAGTATTTT.

The V gene is TRBV6-1, the J gene TRBJ2-7, with 8 positions matching TRBD2. V was pared by 5 bases and J by 3 bases, with 9 bases of the junction left unmatched. The CDR3 length is 15 residues. In germline, CDR1 is MNHNS, CDR2 SASEGT. The CDR3 DNA sequence: TGTGCCAGCAGTCACATGGGAGCGGGAGACTACGAGCAGTACTTC. Its translation: CASSHMGAGDYEQYF.

The V gene is TRBV7-8, the J gene TRBJ1-1; no firm D call. Trimming cost V 4 bases and J 6 bases, with 9 bases left between them. CDR1 SGHVS and CDR2 FQNEAQ come from the germline V gene. This CDR3 is built from 12 residues. CDR3 nucleotides: TGTGCCAGCAGCTCCGGGAATTCTGAAGCTTTCTTT. It specifies CASSSGNSEAFF.

The chain is built from TRBV9 and TRBJ2-1; D not certain. V lost 0 bases and J 6 bases, leaving 7 bases between the germline ends. The CDR3 has 13 residues. Germline CDR1 reads SGDLS; CDR2 reads YYNGEE. The CDR3 reads CASSVAPLNEQFF. The CDR3 region has the DNA TGTGCCAGCAGCGTAGCCCCCCTCAATGAGCAGTTCTTC.

The gene calls are TRBV11-3 and TRBJ2-7; 10 nucleotides agree with TRBD2. J gave up 5 bases and V 4 bases, and 11 bases lay outside the gene matches. Germline loops: CDR1 SGHNT, CDR2 YENEEA. The CDR3 consists of 16 residues. The CDR3 nucleotides are TGTGCCAGCAGCTACCCTAAGCGGGAGGGGGGCGACGAGCAGTACTTC. Its protein product is CASSYPKREGGDEQYF.

This chain links TRBV19 with TRBJ1-5, with D unresolved. Between the trimmed V and J ends, which lost 6 bases and 4 bases, there was a span of 16 bases. This CDR3 region has 15 residues. The germline CDR1 and CDR2 sequences are LNHDA and SQIVND (reference sequence). The CDR3 sequence is CASRTFGGSNQPQHF. CDR3 sequence (DNA): TGTGCCAGTAGGACGTTTGGAGGGTCTAATCAGCCCCAGCATTTT.

This rearrangement joins TRBV9 to TRBJ2-3, with D possibly being TRBD2 (7 bases). In germline, CDR1 is SGDLS, CDR2 YYNGEE. The CDR3 covers 19 residues. Trimming removed 0 bases from V and 2 bases from J, with 22 bases in between. The CDR3, as DNA: TGTGCCAGCAGCGTAGGAAGGGGGTCGGGAGGAGCCTACACAGATACGCAGTATTTT. Translating gives CASSVGRGSGGAYTDTQYF.

The V gene is TRBV4-2, the J gene TRBJ1-2; tentative D call: TRBD1 (5 bases). V shed 3 bases and J shed 7 bases, with 27 bases lying between them. CDR1 and CDR2 from the germline V gene are LGHNA and YNFKEQ. The CDR3 extends over 18 amino acids. CDR3: CASSHDLGGTAQMAGYTF. As DNA, the CDR3 is TGTGCCAGCAGCCACGACCTGGGCGGGACGGCTCAAATGGCTGGCTACACCTTC.

The J gene is TRBJ2-3, the V gene TRBV6-6; the match to TRBD2 covers 11 bases. The V and J ends lost 1 base and 13 bases, in that order; junction bases with no gene match: 4. The CDR3 has 13 amino acids. Germline V gene lookup returns CDR1 MNHNY and CDR2 SVGAGI (reference sequence). CDR3 bases: TGTGCCAGCAGTTACTTAGCGGGGGGGAAAGAGTATTTT. Encoded protein: CASSYLAGGKEYF.

The rearrangement joins TRBV5-1 to TRBJ1-2; D unresolved. CDR1 SGHRS and CDR2 YFSETQ come from the germline V gene. Trimming shortened V by 2 bases and J by 6 bases, and 8 bases separated the two germline ends. This CDR3 is 12 amino acids long. CDR3 DNA: TGCGCCAGCAGCTTCTCGGCGGATGGCTACACCTTC. Its protein product is CASSFSADGYTF.

The V call is TRBV4-3, the J call TRBJ2-5; no reliable D call. This CDR3 region has 15 residues. The V end lost 4 bases, the J end lost 5 bases, and 17 bases lay between the germline ends. Germline CDR1 is LGHNA and CDR2 is YSLEER. In DNA form, the CDR3 reads TGCGCCAGCAGCCCTGATTCGCGGTTCGGGGAGACCCAGTACTTC. This codes for CASSPDSRFGETQYF.

The chain joins TRBV21-1 to TRBJ1-6; TRBD1 reflects the table's D call only, with no check against the DNA. TRBV21-1 is noted as a pseudogene. This CDR3 has 15 residues. The CDR3 region is CASSPRDRVNSPLHF. CDR3 bases: TGTGCCAGCAGCCCGAGGGACAGGGTGAATTCACCCCTCCACTTT.

The chain carries TRBV7-2 and TRBJ2-1, with 7 positions matching TRBD2. V lost 5 bases, J lost 9 bases, and 10 bases stayed unmatched. The CDR3 totals 14 residues. CDR1 SGHTA and CDR2 FQGNSA come from the germline V gene. The CDR3 here is CASSPSGRDREQFF. Written as DNA, the CDR3 is TGTGCCAGCAGCCCAAGTGGGAGGGACCGTGAGCAGTTCTTC.

The chain uses TRBV12-5 and TRBJ1-5; 9 nucleotides align to TRBD1. With V trimmed by 6 bases and J by 4 bases, 7 bases remained unmatched. The CDR3 covers 15 residues. CDR1 is LGHNT and CDR2 is FRNRAP in the germline V gene. CDR3 coding DNA: TGTGCTAGTGGAACGACAGGGGGTTGGAATCAGCCCCAGCATTTT. It yields the protein CASGTTGGWNQPQHF.

The rearrangement joins TRBV7-9 to TRBJ2-7, with D tentatively TRBD2 (6 bases). The CDR3 covers 16 residues. Trimming left V 5 bases short and J 4 bases short, with 21 bases between. Germline V CDR1 and CDR2: SEHNR, FQNEAQ (reference sequence). The DNA of the CDR3 is TGTGCCAGCAGCCTCCCCGGAGGGGCCCCCTCTTACGAGCAGTACTTC. It is translated as CASSLPGGAPSYEQYF.